This entry describes one TCR beta chain. The antigen is undetermined. V was cut by 7 bases and J by 8 bases, with 20 bases left in between. Germline V CDR1 and CDR2: SGHTA, FQGNSA. The CDR3 runs to 15 residues. The data were taken from a study of identifying expanded T cells in peripheral blood. Healthy donors had no documented immune events, such as infections, while sampled. Measured with immunoSEQ multiplex PCR; TCRdb has only the in-frame clones, and not every one. The repertoire holds some 90,000 clones, with approximately 84% as singletons. Study outcomes and limitations: Across healthy donors, higher total template counts meant significantly greater approximately 2-week count variance. Approximately 1.1 clones differed between technical replicates, versus about 15 and 19 over time.

The clonotype comes from a person between 18 and 75 years old in good health. The chain joins TRBV7-2 to TRBJ2-2; D is possibly TRBD1 (6 bases). The specimen was blood. The CDR3 region is CASTRTVGVVGELFF. In nucleotides, the CDR3 is TGTGCCAGCACCAGGACAGTGGGAGTCGTGGGGGAGCTGTTTTTT.